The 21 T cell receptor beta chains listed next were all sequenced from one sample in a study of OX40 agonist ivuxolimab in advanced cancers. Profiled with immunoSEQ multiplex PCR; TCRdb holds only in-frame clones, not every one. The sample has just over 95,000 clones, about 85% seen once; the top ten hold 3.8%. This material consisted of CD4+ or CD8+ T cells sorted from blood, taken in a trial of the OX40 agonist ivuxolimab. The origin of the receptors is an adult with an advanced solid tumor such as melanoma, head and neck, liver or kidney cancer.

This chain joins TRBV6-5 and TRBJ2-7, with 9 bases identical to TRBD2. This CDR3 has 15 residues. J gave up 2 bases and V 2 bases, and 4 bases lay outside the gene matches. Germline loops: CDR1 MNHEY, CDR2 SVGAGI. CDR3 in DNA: TGTGCCAGCAGTTACGTTAGCGGGGGACCCTACGAGCAGTACTTC. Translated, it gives CASSYVSGGPYEQYF.

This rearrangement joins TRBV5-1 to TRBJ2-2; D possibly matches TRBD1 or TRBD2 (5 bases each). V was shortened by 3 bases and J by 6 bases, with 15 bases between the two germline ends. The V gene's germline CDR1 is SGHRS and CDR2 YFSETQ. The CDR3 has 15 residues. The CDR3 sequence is CASSWDGHGAGELFF. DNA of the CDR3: TGCGCCAGCAGCTGGGACGGACATGGAGCCGGGGAGCTGTTTTTT.

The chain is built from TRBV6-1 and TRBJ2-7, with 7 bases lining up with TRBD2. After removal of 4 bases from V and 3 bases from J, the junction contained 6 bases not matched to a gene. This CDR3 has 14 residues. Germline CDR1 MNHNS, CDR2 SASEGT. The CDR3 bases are TGTGCCAGCAGTGGGGGACTAACTTACTACGAGCAGTACTTC. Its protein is CASSGGLTYYEQYF.

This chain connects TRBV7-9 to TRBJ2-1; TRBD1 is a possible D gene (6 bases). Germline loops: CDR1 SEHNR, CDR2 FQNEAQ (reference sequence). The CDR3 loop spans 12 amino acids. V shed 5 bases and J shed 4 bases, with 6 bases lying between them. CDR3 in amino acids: CASSGQYNEQFF. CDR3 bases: TGTGCCAGCAGCGGACAGTACAATGAGCAGTTCTTC.

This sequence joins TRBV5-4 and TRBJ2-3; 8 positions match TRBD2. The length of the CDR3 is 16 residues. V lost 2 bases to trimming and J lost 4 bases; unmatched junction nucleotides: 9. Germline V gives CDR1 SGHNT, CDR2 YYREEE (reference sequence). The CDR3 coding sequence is TGTGCCAGCAGCTTCGGACTAGCTGAAAGCTCAGATACGCAGTATTTT. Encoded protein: CASSFGLAESSDTQYF.

The CDR3 region has the DNA TGTGCCAGAAGCCTCCGTGCGTCGAACACTGAAGCTTTCTTT. This gives the protein CARSLRASNTEAFF. The V call is TRBV5-3, the J call TRBJ1-1; D gene uncertain. TRBV5-3 is labeled an ORF, and its function is uncertain. The CDR3 has 14 amino acids. The ends were cut back, 4 bases at V and 1 base at J, with 11 bases in the middle.

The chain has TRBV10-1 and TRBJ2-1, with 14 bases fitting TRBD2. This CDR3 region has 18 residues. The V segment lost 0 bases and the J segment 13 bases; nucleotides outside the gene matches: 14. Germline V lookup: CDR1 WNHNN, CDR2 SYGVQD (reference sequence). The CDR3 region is CASSESWKGLAGDPRQFF. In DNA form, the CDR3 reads TGCGCCAGCAGTGAGTCGTGGAAGGGACTAGCGGGAGATCCTAGACAGTTCTTC.

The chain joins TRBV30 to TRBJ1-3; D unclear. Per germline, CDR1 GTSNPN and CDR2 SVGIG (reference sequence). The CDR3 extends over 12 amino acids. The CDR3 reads CACALSGNTIYF. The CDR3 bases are TGTGCTTGTGCGCTCTCTGGAAACACCATATATTTT.

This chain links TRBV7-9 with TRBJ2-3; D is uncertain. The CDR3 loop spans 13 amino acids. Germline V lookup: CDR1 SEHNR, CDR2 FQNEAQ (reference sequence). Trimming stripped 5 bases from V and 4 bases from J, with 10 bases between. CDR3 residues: CASSDNYADTQYF. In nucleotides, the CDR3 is TGTGCCAGCAGCGATAACTACGCAGATACGCAGTATTTT.

The DNA of the CDR3 is TGTGCCAGCAGTTACTCAACAGGGGCCGGGGAGCTGTTTTTT. This encodes CASSYSTGAGELFF. The chain combines TRBV6-6 with TRBJ2-2, with TRBD1 identical over 7 bases. Per germline, CDR1 MNHNY and CDR2 SVGAGI (reference sequence). The CDR3 is made up of 14 amino acids. The V gene end was trimmed by 0 bases and the J gene end by 6 bases; junction bases not matched to a gene: 1.

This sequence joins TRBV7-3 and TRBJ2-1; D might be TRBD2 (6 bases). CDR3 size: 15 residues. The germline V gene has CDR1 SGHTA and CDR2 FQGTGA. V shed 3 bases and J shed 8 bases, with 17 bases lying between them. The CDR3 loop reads CASSFDPTRSDEQFF. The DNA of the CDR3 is TGTGCCAGCAGCTTCGACCCGACTAGGAGCGATGAGCAGTTCTTC.

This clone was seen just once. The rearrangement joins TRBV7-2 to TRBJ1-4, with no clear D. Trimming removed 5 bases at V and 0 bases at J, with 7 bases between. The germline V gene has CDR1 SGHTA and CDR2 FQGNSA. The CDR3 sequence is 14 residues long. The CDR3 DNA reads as TGTGCCAGCAGCCCATATGCAACTAATGAAAAACTGTTTTTT. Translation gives CASSPYATNEKLFF. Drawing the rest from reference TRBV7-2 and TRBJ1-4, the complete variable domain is GAGVSQSPSNKVTEKGKDVELRCDPISGHTALYWYRQSLGQGLEFLIYFQGNSAPDKSGLPSDRFSAERTGGSVSTLTIQRTQQEDSAVYLCASSPYATNEKLFFGSGTQLSVL.

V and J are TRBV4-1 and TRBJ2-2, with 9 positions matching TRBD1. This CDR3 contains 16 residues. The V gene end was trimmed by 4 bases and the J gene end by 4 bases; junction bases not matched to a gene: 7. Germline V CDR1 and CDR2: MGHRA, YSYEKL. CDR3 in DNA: TGCGCCAGCAGCCTCCGGACAGGGGTGTCCACCGGGGAGCTGTTTTTT. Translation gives CASSLRTGVSTGELFF.

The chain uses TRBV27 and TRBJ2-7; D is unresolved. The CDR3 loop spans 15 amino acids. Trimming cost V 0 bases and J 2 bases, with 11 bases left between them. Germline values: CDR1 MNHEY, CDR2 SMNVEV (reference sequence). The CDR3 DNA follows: TGTGCCAGCAGTTTATCCCGGACCCACACCTACGAGCAGTACTTC. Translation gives CASSLSRTHTYEQYF.

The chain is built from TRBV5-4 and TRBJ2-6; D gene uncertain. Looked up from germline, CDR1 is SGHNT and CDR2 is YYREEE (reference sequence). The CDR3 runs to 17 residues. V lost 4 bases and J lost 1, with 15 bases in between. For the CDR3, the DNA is TGTGCCAGCAGCCTAACCGGCCGACCATCTGGGGCCAACGTCCTGACTTTC. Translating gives CASSLTGRPSGANVLTF.

Here the CDR3 reads CASSISPSGGYTF. The CDR3 coding sequence is TGTGCCAGCAGTATCTCCCCTTCAGGAGGCTACACCTTC. The chain uses TRBV14 and TRBJ1-2; no firm D call. The germline V gene encodes CDR1 SGHDN and CDR2 FVKESK. The CDR3 sequence is 13 residues long. The V and J ends lost 6 bases and 8 bases respectively, with 16 bases between them.

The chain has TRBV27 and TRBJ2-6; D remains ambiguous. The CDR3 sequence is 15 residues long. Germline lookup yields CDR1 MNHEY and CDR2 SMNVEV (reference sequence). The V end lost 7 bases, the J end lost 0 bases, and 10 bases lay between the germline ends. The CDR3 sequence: CASKAVSSGANVLTF. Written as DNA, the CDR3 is TGTGCCAGCAAGGCCGTTAGCTCTGGGGCCAACGTCCTGACTTTC.

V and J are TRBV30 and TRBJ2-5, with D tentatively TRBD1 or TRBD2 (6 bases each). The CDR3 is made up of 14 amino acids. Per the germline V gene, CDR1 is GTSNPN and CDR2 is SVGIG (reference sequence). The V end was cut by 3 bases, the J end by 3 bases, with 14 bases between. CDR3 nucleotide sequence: TGTGCCTGGAGCCGGGGGCAGGGAGAAGAGACCCAGTACTTC. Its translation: CAWSRGQGEETQYF.

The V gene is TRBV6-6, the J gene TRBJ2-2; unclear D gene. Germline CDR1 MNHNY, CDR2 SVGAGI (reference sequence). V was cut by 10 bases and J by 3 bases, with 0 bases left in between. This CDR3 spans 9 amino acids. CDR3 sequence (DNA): TGTGCCAACACCGGGGAGCTGTTTTTT. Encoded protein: CANTGELFF.

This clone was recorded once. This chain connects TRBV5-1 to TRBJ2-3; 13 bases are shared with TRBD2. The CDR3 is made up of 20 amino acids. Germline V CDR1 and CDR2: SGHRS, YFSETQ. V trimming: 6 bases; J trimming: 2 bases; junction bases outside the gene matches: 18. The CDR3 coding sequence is TGCGCCAGCACCACGGGACTAGCGGGATACGAGTCAAGGCCCACAGATACGCAGTATTTT. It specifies CASTTGLAGYESRPTDTQYF. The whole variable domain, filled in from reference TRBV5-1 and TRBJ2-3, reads KAGVTQTPRYLIKTRGQQVTLSCSPISGHRSVSWYQQTPGQGLQFLFEYFSETQRNKGNFPGRFSGRQFSNSRSEMNVSTLELGDSALYLCASTTGLAGYESRPTDTQYFGPGTRLTVL.

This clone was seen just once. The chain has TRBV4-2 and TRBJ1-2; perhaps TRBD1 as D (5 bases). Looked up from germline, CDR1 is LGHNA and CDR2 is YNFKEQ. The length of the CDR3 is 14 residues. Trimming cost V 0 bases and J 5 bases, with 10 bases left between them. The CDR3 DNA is TGTGCCAGCAGCCAAGATCGGGGGAGGTATGGCTACACCTTC. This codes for CASSQDRGRYGYTF.